This T cell receptor beta chain derives from a study of blood T cell repertoires in COVID-19. Trimming cost V 0 bases and J 2 bases, with 10 bases left between them. Germline CDR1 MNHEY, CDR2 SVGEGT. This CDR3 contains 15 residues. Here immunoSEQ multiplex PCR was the method, and the copy in TCRdb shows in-frame clones only, minus some. The sample lists approximately 70,000 clones; around 90% were seen once. The rearrangement uses TRBV6-2 or TRBV6-3 and TRBJ1-1, with a weak D call TRBD1 (6 bases). The sample taken for sequencing was peripheral blood. The origin of this receptor is a woman aged 55-70 years with active COVID-19. CDR3 in DNA: TGTGCCAGCAGTTACTCGTCGGGGGGCAACACTGAAGCTTTCTTT. The encoded protein is CASSYSSGGNTEAFF.